This T cell receptor (beta chain) was sequenced for a study of T cell changes during pregnancy in multiple sclerosis. The data were produced by immunoSEQ multiplex PCR, yet TCRdb's version contains in-frame clones alone and is incomplete. This sample yields approximately 39,000 clones, of which 90% are seen a single time; 0.45% to 0.7% belongs to the top ten. The source is a female donor with multiple sclerosis, enrolled in a pregnancy study. Sequenced here: CD4+ T cells from peripheral blood mononuclear cells, sampled in the second trimester of pregnancy.

CDR3 protein: CSVGLGTATYNEQFF. The CDR3 DNA reads as TGCAGCGTTGGCTTAGGGACAGCGACGTACAATGAGCAGTTCTTC. V is TRBV29-1 and J is TRBJ2-1, with TRBD1 matching 7 bases. J was trimmed by 4 bases and V by 4 bases; bases with no gene match: 10. The length of the CDR3 is 15 residues. Germline values: CDR1 SQVTM, CDR2 ANQGSEA.